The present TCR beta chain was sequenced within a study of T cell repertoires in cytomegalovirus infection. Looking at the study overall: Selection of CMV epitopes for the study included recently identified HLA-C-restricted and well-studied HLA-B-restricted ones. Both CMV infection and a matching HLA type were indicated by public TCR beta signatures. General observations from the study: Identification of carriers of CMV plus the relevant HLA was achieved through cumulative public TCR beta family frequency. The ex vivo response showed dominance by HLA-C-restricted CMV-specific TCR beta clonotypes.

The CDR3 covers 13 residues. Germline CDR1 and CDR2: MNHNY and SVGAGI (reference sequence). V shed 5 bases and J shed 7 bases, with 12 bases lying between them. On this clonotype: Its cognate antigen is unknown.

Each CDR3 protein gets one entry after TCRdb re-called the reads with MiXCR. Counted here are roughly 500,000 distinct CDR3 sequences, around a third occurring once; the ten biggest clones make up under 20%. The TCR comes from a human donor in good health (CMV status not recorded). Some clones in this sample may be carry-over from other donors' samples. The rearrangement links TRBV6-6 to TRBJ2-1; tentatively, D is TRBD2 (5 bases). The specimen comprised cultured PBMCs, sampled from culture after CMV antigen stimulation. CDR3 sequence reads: CASSGGRRNEQFF. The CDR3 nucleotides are TGTGCCAGCAGTGGCGGACGGAGGAATGAGCAGTTCTTC.